This T cell receptor (beta chain) was sequenced in a study of blood T cell repertoires in COVID-19. Germline V lookup: CDR1 LNHNV, CDR2 YYDKDF (reference sequence). V gave up 5 bases and J gave up 6 bases; unmatched junction bases: 8. This CDR3 is 14 amino acids long. Only one count was recorded for this clone. This table comes from immunoSEQ multiplex PCR, and its TCRdb copy is limited to in-frame clones, with some not included. The profile shows some 12,000 clones, around 72% of them singletons. The sequence derives from a human donor in a cohort sampled during active COVID-19. This chain links TRBV15 with TRBJ2-3; 7 bases line up with TRBD1. Source material: peripheral blood. CDR3 in DNA: TGTGCCACCAGCGCGCGACAGGGATCCGATACGCAGTATTTT. This codes for CATSARQGSDTQYF.